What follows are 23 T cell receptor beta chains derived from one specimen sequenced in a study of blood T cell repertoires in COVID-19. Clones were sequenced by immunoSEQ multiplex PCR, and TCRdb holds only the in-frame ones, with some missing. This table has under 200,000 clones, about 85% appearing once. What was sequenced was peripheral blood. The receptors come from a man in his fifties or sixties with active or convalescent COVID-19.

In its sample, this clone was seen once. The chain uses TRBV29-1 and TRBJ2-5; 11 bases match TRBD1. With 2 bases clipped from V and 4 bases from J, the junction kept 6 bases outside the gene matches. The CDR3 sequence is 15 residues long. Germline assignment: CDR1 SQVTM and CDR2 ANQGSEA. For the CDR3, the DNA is TGCAGCGTTGAATTGGGACAGGGGGTGGGAGAGACCCAGTACTTC. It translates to CSVELGQGVGETQYF. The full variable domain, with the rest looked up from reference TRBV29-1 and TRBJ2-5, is SAVISQKPSRDICQRGTSLTIQCQVDSQVTMMFWYRQQPGQSLTLIATANQGSEATYESGFVIDKFPISRPNLTFSTLTVSNMSPEDSSIYLCSVELGQGVGETQYFGPGTRLLVL.

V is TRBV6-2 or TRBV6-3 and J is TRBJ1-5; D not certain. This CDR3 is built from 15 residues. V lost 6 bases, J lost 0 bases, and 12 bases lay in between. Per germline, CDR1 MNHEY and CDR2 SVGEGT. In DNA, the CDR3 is TGTGCCAGCAGCCCATTGGAGGGTAGCAATCAGCCCCAGCATTTT. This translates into CASSPLEGSNQPQHF.

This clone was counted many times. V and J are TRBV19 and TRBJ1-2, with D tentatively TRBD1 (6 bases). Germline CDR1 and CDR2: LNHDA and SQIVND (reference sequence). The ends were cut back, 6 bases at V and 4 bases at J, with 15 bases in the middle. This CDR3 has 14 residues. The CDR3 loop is CASSYTGHIYGYTF. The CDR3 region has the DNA TGTGCCAGTAGCTACACGGGACATATCTATGGCTACACCTTC.

The CDR3 protein is CASSFNRETEAFF. CDR3 bases: TGTGCCAGCAGTTTTAACAGGGAAACTGAAGCTTTCTTT. The rearrangement joins TRBV27 to TRBJ1-1; D possibly corresponds to TRBD1 (6 bases). Trimming cost V 3 bases and J 5 bases, with 10 bases left between them. CDR1 and CDR2 (germline): MNHEY, SMNVEV (reference sequence). CDR3 length equals 13 residues.

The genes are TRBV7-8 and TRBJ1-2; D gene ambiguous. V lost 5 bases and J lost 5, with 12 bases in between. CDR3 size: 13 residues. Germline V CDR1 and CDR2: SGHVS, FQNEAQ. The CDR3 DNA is TGTGCCAGCAGCCAACAGTTGGGTTATGGCTACACCTTC. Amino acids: CASSQQLGYGYTF.

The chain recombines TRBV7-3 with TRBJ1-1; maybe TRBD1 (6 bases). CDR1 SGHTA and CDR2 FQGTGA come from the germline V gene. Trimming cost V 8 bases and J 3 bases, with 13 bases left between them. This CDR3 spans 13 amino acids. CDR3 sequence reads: CASGRGADTEAFF. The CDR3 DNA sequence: TGTGCCAGCGGCAGGGGCGCAGACACTGAAGCTTTCTTT.

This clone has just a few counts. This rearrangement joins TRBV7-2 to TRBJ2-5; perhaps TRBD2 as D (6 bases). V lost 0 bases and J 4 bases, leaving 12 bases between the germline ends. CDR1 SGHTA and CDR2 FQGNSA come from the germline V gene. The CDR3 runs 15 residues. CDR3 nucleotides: TGTGCCAGCAGCTTAGCGGGGGGAATGGGAGAGACCCAGTACTTC. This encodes CASSLAGGMGETQYF.

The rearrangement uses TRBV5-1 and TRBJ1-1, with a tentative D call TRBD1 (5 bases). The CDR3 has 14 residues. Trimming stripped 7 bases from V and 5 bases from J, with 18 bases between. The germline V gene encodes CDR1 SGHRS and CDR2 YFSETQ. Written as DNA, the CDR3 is TGCGCCAGCCACAACGGGGGAGCTGGGACTGAAGCTTTCTTT. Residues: CASHNGGAGTEAFF.

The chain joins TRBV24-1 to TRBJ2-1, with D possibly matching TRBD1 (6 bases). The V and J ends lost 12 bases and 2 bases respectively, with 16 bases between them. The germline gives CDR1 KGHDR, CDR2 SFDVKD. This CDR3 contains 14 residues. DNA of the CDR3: TGTGCCTCGGTGTTGGGACAACCCTACAATGAGCAGTTCTTC. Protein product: CASVLGQPYNEQFF.

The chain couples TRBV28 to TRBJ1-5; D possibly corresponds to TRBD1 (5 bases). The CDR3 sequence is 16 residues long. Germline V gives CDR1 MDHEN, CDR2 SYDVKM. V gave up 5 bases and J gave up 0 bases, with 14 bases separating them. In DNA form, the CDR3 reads TGTGCCAGCAGTCTTATCGTTGGGGCTAGCAATCAGCCCCAGCATTTT. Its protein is CASSLIVGASNQPQHF.

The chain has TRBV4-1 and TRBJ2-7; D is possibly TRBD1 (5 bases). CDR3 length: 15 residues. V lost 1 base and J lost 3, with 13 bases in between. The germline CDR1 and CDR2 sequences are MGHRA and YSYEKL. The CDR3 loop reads CASSQGSGPLYEQYF. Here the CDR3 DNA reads TGCGCCAGCAGCCAAGGTTCAGGGCCGCTCTACGAGCAGTACTTC.

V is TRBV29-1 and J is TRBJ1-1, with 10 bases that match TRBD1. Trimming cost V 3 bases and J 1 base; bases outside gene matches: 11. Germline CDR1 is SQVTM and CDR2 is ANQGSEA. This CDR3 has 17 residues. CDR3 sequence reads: CSVEGDRGRWGNTEAFF. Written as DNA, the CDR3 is TGCAGCGTTGAGGGTGACAGGGGGCGATGGGGGAACACTGAAGCTTTCTTT.

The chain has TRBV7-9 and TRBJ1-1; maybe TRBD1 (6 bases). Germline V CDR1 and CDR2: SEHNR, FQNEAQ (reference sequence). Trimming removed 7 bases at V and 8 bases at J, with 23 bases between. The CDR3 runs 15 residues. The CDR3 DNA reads TGTGCCAGCACACAGGGCGGGGGAAATCGAGGGGAAGCTTTCTTT. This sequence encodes CASTQGGGNRGEAFF. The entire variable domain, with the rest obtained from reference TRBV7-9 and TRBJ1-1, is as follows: DTGVSQNPRHKITKRGQNVTFRCDPISEHNRLYWYRQTLGQGPEFLTYFQNEAQLEKSRLLSDRFSAERPKGSFSTLEIQRTEQGDSAMYLCASTQGGGNRGEAFFGQGTRLTVV.

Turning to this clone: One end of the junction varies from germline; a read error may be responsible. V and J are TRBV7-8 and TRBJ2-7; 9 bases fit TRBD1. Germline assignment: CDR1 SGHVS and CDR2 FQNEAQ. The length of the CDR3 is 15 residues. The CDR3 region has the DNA TGTGCCAGCAGGTTAGAAGGGACAGGGTCCTACGAGCAGTACTTC. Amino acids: CASRLEGTGSYEQYF.

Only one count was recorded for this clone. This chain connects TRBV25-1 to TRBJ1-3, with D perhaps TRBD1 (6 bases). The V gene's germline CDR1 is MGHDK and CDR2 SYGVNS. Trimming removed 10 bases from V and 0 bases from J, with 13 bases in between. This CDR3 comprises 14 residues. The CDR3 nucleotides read TGTGCCACCCAGGACAGCCTCTCTGGAAACACCATATATTTT. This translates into CATQDSLSGNTIYF.

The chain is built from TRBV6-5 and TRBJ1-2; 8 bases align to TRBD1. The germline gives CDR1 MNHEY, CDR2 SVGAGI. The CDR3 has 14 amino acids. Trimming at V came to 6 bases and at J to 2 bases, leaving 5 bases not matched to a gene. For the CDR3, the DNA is TGTGCCAGCAGACTCTCAGGGGGCAACTATGGCTACACCTTC. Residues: CASRLSGGNYGYTF.

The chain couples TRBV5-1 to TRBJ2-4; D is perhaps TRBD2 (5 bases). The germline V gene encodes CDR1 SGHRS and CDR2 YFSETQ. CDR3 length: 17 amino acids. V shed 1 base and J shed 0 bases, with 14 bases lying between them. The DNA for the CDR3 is TGCGCCAGCAGCTTGACTATTCCGGGGTTAGCCAAAAACATTCAGTACTTC. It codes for CASSLTIPGLAKNIQYF.

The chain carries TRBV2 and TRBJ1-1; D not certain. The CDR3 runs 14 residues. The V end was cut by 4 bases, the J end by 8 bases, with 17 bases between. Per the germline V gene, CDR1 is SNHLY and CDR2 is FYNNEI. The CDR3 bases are TGTGCCAGCAGTGCTTCAGGCGGCGGGTTAGAAGCTTTCTTT. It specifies CASSASGGGLEAFF.

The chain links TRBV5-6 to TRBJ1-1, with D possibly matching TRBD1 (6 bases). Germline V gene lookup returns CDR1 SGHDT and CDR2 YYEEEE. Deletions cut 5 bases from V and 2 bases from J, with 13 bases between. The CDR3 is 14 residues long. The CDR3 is CASRLQGPNTEAFF. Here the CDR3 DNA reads TGTGCCAGCAGACTACAGGGACCTAACACTGAAGCTTTCTTT.

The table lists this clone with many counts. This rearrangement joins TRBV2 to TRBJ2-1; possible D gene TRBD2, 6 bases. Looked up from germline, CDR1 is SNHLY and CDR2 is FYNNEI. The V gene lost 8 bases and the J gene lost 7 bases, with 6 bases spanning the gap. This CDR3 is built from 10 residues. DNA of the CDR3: TGTGCCAGCGGGGGGAATGAGCAGTTCTTC. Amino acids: CASGGNEQFF.

The CDR3 here is CASGLGLTSRGNSEKLFF. DNA of the CDR3: TGTGCTAGTGGTTTGGGCCTGACATCCAGGGGAAATTCTGAAAAACTGTTTTTT. This chain joins TRBV12-5 and TRBJ1-4, with D possibly matching TRBD1 (6 bases). Trimming pared 1 base from V and 7 bases from J, leaving 22 bases between. This CDR3 has 18 residues. CDR1 LGHNT and CDR2 FRNRAP come from the germline V gene.

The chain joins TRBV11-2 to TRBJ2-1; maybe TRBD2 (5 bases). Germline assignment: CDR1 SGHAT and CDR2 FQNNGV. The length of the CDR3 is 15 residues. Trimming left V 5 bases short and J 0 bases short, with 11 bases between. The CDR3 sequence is CASSGITSSYNEQFF. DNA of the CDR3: TGTGCCAGCAGCGGGATAACTAGCTCCTACAATGAGCAGTTCTTC.

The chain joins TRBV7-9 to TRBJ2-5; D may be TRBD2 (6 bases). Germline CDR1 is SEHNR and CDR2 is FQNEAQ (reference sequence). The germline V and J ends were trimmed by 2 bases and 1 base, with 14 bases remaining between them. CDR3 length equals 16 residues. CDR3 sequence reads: CASSLSGGRLQETQYF. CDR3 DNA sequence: TGTGCCAGCAGCTTAAGCGGAGGGCGCCTCCAAGAGACCCAGTACTTC.